A single sample is the source of the 14 T cell receptor beta chains below, sequenced in a study of vaccination and CD4 T cells after COVID-19. Antigen specificity for these receptors is unknown. The Oncomine TCR Beta short-read assay sequenced DNA from cultured CD4+ T cells. TCRdb fed the PCR reads into MiXCR, producing one record per CDR3 protein. The sample includes about 14,000 distinct CDR3 sequences, roughly 50% seen only once; the top ten take around 10%. Treatment denoted: approximately nine-day PBMC culture with coronavirus spike peptide pools or control peptides (ViraFEST assay). Sample: CD4+ T cells from blood, cultured in vitro, taken before SARS-CoV-2 vaccination. Receptors were obtained from a human donor who had recovered from COVID-19.

V usage is TRBV28 and J usage is TRBJ1-2; D gene ambiguous. The CDR3 runs to 13 residues. V was shortened by 2 bases and J by 7 bases, with 11 bases between the two germline ends. The V gene's germline CDR1 is MDHEN and CDR2 SYDVKM. CDR3 loop: CASSLSQSAGYTF. CDR3 DNA sequence: TGTGCCAGCAGTTTAAGCCAGTCGGCTGGCTACACCTTC.

This clonotype has only one observation. The V call is TRBV6-1, the J call TRBJ2-5, with TRBD2 matching 10 bases. The CDR3 has 15 amino acids. Germline loops: CDR1 MNHNS, CDR2 SASEGT. Trimming took 10 bases from V and 2 from J; bases not matched to a gene: 10. CDR3 DNA: TGTGCCACCGAGGGACTAGCGCCCAAACAAGAGACCCAGTACTTC. This encodes CATEGLAPKQETQYF.

This chain connects TRBV12-3 or TRBV12-4 to TRBJ2-7; D is possibly TRBD1 or TRBD2 (5 bases each). The CDR3 length is 14 residues. With 4 bases removed from V and 4 bases from J, the gap between germline ends came to 14 bases. The CDR3 DNA sequence: TGTGCCAGCAGTTCCGTCGGGACGGTGTACGAGCAGTACTTC. Its translation is CASSSVGTVYEQYF.

J is TRBJ2-7 and V is TRBV27; no definite D call. Deletions cut 4 bases from V and 1 base from J, with 17 bases between. This CDR3 is built from 16 residues. Germline V lookup: CDR1 MNHEY, CDR2 SMNVEV (reference sequence). This CDR3 is CASSSYTDLLSYEQYF. Written as DNA, the CDR3 is TGTGCCAGCAGTTCTTATACTGACCTCCTTTCCTACGAGCAGTACTTC.

This clonotype has a handful of counts. This rearrangement joins TRBV20-1 to TRBJ2-2; D possibly corresponds to TRBD2 (6 bases). The germline gives CDR1 DFQATT, CDR2 SNEGSKA (reference sequence). The ends were cut back, 3 bases at V and 3 bases at J, with 20 bases in the middle. The CDR3 covers 17 residues. This CDR3 reads CSARGGVEGAYTGELFF. The CDR3 nucleotides are TGCAGTGCTAGGGGCGGGGTGGAGGGAGCTTACACCGGGGAGCTGTTTTTT.

This clonotype was seen just once. The rearrangement links TRBV6-5 to TRBJ1-4; D not certain. V shed 3 bases and J shed 5 bases, with 7 bases lying between them. In germline, CDR1 is MNHEY, CDR2 SVGAGI. This CDR3 is built from 13 residues. CDR3 DNA: TGTGCCAGCAGTTATTCGGGAAATGAAAAACTGTTTTTT. As protein: CASSYSGNEKLFF.

Only one count was recorded for this clonotype. V and J are TRBV6-1 and TRBJ2-7; tentatively, D is TRBD2 (6 bases). Germline V lookup: CDR1 MNHNS, CDR2 SASEGT. The ends were cut back, 0 bases at V and 3 bases at J, with 18 bases in the middle. The CDR3 length is 17 residues. The CDR3 DNA reads TGTGCCAGCAGTGAAGCAGGACTAAGGGAGGCAATCTACGAGCAGTACTTC. The encoded protein is CASSEAGLREAIYEQYF.

The V and J genes are TRBV11-2 and TRBJ2-2, with 12 bases identical to TRBD2. The CDR3 spans 16 residues. Germline CDR1 reads SGHAT; CDR2 reads FQNNGV. Germline trimming cut 5 bases from V and 3 bases from J; bases unmatched to any gene: 4. The CDR3 nucleotides are TGTGCCAGCAGCCGAAGACTAGCGGGAGACACCGGGGAGCTGTTTTTT. Translated, it gives CASSRRLAGDTGELFF.

The J gene is TRBJ1-1, the V gene TRBV12-3 or TRBV12-4, with 9 nucleotides matching TRBD1. The CDR3 runs to 14 residues. Trimming removed 5 bases from V and 5 bases from J; junction bases left unmatched: 6. DNA of the CDR3: TGTGCCAGCAGTCCCTCCGGGACAGGGACTGAAGCTTTCTTT. This encodes CASSPSGTGTEAFF.

The V and J genes are TRBV5-6 and TRBJ1-6, with TRBD1 as a possible D gene (6 bases). CDR1 SGHDT and CDR2 YYEEEE come from the germline V gene. The CDR3 spans 15 residues. V shed 2 bases and J shed 6 bases, with 12 bases lying between them. CDR3: CASSFQGRSNSPLHF. CDR3 bases: TGTGCCAGCAGCTTCCAGGGGAGATCTAATTCACCCCTCCACTTT.

The chain combines TRBV7-9 with TRBJ2-2; no reliable D call. The CDR3 length is 15 residues. Trimming took off 1 base at V and 4 bases at J, with 10 bases between the two ends. CDR1 is SEHNR, CDR2 FQNEAQ, per germline (reference sequence). In DNA form, the CDR3 reads TGTGCCAGCAGCTTAGGATCAAACCCCACCGGGGAGCTGTTTTTT. Residues: CASSLGSNPTGELFF.

This clonotype showed up just once. The chain joins TRBV18 to TRBJ1-5; D uncertain. Trimming removed 4 bases from V and 6 bases from J, with 16 bases in between. Germline V CDR1 and CDR2: KGHSH, LQKENI. The CDR3 is 15 residues long. CDR3 residues: CASSLGMAGGQPQHF. CDR3 nucleotides: TGTGCCAGCTCACTAGGGATGGCTGGCGGTCAGCCCCAGCATTTT.

The rearrangement uses TRBV20-1 and TRBJ2-3; TRBD1 aligns across 9 bases. The germline CDR1 and CDR2 sequences are DFQATT and SNEGSKA (reference sequence). With 6 bases clipped from V and 0 bases from J, the junction kept 19 bases outside the gene matches. CDR3 length equals 19 residues. In nucleotides, the CDR3 is TGCAGTGCCCGAATACAGGGGGCCCTTCCCTCTACTAGCACAGATACGCAGTATTTT. This encodes CSARIQGALPSTSTDTQYF.

The DNA of the CDR3 is TGTGCCAGCAGCGAGCAACAGGGGGCCTACGAGCAGTACTTC. This translates into CASSEQQGAYEQYF. The V gene is TRBV9, the J gene TRBJ2-7; 8 nucleotides agree with TRBD1. The ends lost 3 bases at V and 2 bases at J; junction bases unmatched: 4. CDR3 length: 14 amino acids. Looked up from germline, CDR1 is SGDLS and CDR2 is YYNGEE.